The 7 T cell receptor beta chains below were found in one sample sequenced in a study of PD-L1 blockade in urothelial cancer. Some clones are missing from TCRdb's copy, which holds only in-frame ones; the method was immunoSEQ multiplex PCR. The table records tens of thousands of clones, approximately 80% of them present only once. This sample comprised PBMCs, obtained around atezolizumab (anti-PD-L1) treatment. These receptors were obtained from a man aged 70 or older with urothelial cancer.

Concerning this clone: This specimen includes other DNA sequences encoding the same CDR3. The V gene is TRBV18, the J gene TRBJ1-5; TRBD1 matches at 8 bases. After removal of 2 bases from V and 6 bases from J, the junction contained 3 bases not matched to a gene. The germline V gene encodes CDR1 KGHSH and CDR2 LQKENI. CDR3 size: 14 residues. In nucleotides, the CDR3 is TGTGCCAGCTCACCAGGACAGGGCGGTCAGCCCCAGCATTTT. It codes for CASSPGQGGQPQHF.

CDR3 DNA: TGTGCCAGCAGCCACGGGAATCAGCAAATCGAAGCTTTCTTT. Translation gives CASSHGNQQIEAFF. The chain carries TRBV7-9 and TRBJ1-1; D is unclear. The CDR3 covers 14 residues. The germline V gene has CDR1 SEHNR and CDR2 FQNEAQ (reference sequence). Between the trimmed V and J ends, which lost 5 bases and 8 bases, there was a span of 18 bases.

CDR3 loop: CASSFSGAEYQPQHF. In nucleotides, the CDR3 is TGTGCCAGCAGCTTCTCTGGGGCAGAATATCAGCCCCAGCATTTT. The chain is built from TRBV7-8 and TRBJ1-5; a possible D gene is TRBD1 (5 bases). Per germline, CDR1 SGHVS and CDR2 FQNEAQ. The CDR3 contains 15 residues. Trimming took 3 bases from V and 5 from J, leaving 14 bases between them.

CDR3 nucleotides: TGTGCCAGCAGCACTACGGGGAGCACTTTGAGAAATCAGCCCCAGCATTTT. It is translated as CASSTTGSTLRNQPQHF. The chain has TRBV7-2 and TRBJ1-5; D unresolved. Germline values: CDR1 SGHTA, CDR2 FQGNSA. This CDR3 has 17 residues. Trimming cost V 5 bases and J 4 bases, with 21 bases left between them.

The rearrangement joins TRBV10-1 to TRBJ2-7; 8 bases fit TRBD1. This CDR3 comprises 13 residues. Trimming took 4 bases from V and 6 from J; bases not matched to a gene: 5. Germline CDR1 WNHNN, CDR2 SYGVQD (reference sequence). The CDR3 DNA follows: TGCGCCAGCAGTGTGGACAGGGTTACCGAGCAGTACTTC. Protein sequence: CASSVDRVTEQYF.

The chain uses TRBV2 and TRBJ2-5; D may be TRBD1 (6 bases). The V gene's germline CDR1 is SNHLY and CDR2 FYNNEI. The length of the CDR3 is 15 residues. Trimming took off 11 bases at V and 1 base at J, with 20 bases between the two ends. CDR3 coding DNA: TGTGCCTCCCTAAAGGGCAGGGACATCCAAGAGACCCAGTACTTC. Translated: CASLKGRDIQETQYF.

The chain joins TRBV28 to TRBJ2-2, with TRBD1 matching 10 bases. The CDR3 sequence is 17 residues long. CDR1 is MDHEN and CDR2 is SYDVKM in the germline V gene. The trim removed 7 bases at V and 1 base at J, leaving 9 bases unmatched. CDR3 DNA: TGTGCCAGCAAAACCGGACAGGGGGTACAGAACACCGGGGAGCTGTTTTTT. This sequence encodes CASKTGQGVQNTGELFF.